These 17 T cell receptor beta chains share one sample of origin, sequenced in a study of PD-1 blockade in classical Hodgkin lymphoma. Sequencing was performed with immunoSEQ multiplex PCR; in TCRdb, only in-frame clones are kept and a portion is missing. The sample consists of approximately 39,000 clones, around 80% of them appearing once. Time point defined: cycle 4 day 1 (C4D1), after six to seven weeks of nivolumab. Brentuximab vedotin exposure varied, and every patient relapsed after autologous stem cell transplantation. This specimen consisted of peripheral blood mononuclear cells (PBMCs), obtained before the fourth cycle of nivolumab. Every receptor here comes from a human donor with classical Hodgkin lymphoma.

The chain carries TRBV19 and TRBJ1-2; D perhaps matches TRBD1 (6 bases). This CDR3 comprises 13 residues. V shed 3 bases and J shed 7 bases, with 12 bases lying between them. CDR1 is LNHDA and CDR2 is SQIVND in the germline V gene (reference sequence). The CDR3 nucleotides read TGTGCCAGTAGTATCCAGGGGAAGGCTGGCTACACCTTC. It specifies CASSIQGKAGYTF.

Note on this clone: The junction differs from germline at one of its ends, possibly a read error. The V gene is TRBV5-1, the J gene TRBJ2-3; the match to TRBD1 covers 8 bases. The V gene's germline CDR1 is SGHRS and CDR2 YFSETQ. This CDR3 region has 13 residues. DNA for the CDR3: TGCGCCAGCGGGAGACAGGGGAACTTCCCGCTCCATTTT. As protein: CASGRQGNFPLHF.

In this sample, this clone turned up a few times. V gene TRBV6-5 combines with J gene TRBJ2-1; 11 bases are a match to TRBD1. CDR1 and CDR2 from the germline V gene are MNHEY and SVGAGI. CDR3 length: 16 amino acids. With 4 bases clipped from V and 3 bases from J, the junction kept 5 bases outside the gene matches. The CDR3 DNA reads TGTGCCAGCAGTTCCTTGGGGACAGGGGGCTACAATGAGCAGTTCTTC. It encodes CASSSLGTGGYNEQFF.

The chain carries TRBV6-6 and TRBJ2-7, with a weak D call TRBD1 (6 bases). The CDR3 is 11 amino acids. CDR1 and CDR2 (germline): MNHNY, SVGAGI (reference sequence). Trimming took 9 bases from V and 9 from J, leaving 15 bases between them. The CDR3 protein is CASGTGTSQYF. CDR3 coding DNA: TGTGCCAGTGGCACCGGGACATCGCAGTACTTC.

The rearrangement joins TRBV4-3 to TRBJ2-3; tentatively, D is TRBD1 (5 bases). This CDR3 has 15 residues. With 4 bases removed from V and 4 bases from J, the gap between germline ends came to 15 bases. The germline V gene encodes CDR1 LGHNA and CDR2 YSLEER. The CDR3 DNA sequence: TGCGCCAGCAGCCCCCAGGGCCGTTCCGCAGATACGCAGTATTTT. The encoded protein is CASSPQGRSADTQYF.

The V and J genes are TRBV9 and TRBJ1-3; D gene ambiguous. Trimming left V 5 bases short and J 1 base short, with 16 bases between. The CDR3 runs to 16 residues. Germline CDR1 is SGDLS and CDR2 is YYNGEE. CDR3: CASSLLSGGSGNTIYF. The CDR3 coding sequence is TGTGCCAGCAGTCTTTTATCGGGAGGGTCTGGAAACACCATATATTTT.

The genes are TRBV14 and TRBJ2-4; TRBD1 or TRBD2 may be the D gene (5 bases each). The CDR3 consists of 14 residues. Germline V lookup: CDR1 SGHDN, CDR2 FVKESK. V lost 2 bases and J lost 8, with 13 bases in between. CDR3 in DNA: TGTGCCAGCAGCCAAACCGGGACCCCCGACATTCAGTACTTC. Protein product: CASSQTGTPDIQYF. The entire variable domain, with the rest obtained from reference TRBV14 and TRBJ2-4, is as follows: EAGVTQFPSHSVIEKGQTVTLRCDPISGHDNLYWYRRVMGKEIKFLLHFVKESKQDESGMPNNRFLAERTGGTYSTLKVQPAELEDSGVYFCASSQTGTPDIQYFGAGTRLSVL.

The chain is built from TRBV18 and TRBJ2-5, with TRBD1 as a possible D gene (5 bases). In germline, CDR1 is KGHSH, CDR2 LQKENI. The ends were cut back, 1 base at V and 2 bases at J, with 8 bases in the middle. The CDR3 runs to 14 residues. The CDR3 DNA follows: TGTGCCAGCTCACCACTGCCAGGGCAAGAGACCCAGTACTTC. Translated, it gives CASSPLPGQETQYF.

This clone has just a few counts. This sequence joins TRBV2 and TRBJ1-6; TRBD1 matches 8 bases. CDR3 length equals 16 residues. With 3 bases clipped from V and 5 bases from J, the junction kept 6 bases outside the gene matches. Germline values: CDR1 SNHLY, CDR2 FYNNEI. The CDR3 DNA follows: TGTGCCAGCAGTGATTTAGGGACAGGAGATAATTCACCCCTCCACTTT. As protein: CASSDLGTGDNSPLHF.

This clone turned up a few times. CDR3: CASSLGSGVSHEQFF. CDR3 in DNA: TGTGCCAGCAGCTTGGGGAGCGGGGTAAGTCATGAGCAGTTCTTC. The chain carries TRBV5-6 and TRBJ2-1, with TRBD2 identical over 7 bases. Germline V gene data show CDR1 as SGHDT and CDR2 as YYEEEE. The CDR3 has 15 amino acids. J gave up 8 bases and V 0 bases, and 8 bases lay outside the gene matches.

CDR3 bases: TGTGCCAGCCAGCCGGCGGGGGGAGGCAATCAGCCCCAGCATTTT. Protein product: CASQPAGGGNQPQHF. The chain couples TRBV25-1 to TRBJ1-5; D may be TRBD1 (5 bases). The CDR3 runs to 15 residues. V was cut by 8 bases and J by 2 bases, with 16 bases left in between. CDR1 is MGHDK, CDR2 SYGVNS, per germline.

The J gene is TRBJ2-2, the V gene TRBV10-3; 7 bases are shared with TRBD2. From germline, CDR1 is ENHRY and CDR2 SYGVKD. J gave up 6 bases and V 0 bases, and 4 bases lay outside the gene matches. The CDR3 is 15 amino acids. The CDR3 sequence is CAISESVRGAGELFF. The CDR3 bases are TGTGCCATCAGTGAGTCTGTTCGGGGGGCCGGGGAGCTGTTTTTT.

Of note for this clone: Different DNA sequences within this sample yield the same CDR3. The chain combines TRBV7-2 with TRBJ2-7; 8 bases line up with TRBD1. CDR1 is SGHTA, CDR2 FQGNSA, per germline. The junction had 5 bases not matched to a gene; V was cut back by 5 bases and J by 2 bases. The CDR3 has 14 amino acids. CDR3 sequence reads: CASSRGQGTYEQYF. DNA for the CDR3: TGTGCCAGCAGCAGAGGACAGGGTACCTACGAGCAGTACTTC.

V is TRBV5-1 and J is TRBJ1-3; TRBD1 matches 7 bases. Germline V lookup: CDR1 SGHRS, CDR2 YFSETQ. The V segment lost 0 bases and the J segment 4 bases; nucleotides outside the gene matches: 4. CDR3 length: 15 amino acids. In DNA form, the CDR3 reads TGCGCCAGCAGCTTGGAGGCGGGACAGGGAAACACCATATATTTT. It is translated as CASSLEAGQGNTIYF.

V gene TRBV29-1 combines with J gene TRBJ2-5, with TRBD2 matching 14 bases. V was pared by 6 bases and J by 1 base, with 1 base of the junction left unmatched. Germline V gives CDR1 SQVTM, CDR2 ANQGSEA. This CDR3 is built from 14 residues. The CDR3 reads CSVGTSGGQETQYF. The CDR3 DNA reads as TGCAGCGTCGGGACTAGCGGGGGCCAAGAGACCCAGTACTTC.

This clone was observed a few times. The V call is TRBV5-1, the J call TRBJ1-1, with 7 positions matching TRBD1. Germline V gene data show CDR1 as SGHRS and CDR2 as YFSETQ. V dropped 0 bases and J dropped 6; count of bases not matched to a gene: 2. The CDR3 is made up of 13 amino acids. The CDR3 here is CASSLETGSEAFF. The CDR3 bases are TGCGCCAGCAGCTTGGAGACAGGGTCTGAAGCTTTCTTT.

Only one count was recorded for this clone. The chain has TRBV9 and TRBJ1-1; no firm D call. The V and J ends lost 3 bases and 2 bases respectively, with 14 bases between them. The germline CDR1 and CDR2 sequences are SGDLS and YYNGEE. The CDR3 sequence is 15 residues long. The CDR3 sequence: CASSATSTANTEAFF. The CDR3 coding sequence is TGTGCCAGCAGCGCTACCTCGACTGCAAACACTGAAGCTTTCTTT.